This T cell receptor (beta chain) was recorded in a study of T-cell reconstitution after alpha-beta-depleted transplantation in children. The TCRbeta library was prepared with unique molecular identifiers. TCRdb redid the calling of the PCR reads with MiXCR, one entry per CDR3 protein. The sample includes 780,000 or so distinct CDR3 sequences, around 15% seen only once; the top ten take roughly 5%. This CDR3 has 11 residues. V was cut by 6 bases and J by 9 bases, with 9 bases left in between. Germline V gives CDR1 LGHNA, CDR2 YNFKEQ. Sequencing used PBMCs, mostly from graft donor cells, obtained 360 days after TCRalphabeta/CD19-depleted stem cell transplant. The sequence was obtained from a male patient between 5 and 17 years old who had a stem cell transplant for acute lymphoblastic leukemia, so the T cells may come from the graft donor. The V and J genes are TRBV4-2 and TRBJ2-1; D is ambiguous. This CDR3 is CASSSSREQFF. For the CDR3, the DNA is TGTGCCAGCAGTTCCTCACGTGAGCAGTTCTTC.